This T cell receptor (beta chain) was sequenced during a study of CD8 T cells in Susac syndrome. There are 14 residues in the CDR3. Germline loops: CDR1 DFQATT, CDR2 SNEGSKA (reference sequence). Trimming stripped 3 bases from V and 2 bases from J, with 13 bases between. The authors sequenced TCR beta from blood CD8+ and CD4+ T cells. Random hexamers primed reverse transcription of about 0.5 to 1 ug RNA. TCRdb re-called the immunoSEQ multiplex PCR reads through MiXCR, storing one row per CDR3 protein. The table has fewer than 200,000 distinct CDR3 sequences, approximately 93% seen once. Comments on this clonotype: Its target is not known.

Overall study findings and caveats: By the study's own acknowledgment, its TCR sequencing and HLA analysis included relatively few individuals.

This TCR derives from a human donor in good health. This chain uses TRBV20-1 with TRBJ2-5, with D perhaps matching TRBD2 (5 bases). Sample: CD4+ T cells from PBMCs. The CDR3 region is CSASEGVWQETQYF. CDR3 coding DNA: TGCAGTGCTAGCGAGGGTGTGTGGCAAGAGACCCAGTACTTC.